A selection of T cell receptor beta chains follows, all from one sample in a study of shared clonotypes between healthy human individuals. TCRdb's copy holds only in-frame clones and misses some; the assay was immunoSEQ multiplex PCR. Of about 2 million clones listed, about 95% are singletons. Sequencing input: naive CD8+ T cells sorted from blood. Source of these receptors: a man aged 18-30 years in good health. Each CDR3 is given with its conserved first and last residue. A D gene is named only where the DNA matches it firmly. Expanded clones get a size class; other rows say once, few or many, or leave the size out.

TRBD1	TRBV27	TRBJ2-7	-	CASSSTGTGGNLHYEQYF	TGTGCCAGCAGTTCCACCGGGACAGGGGGCAATCTTCACTACGAGCAGTACTTC
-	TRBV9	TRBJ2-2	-	CASSVTHSGELFF	TGTGCCAGCAGCGTAACCCATAGCGGGGAGCTGTTTTTT
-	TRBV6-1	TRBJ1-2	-	CASSEWAAHNYGYTF	TGTGCCAGCAGTGAATGGGCAGCCCATAACTATGGCTACACCTTC
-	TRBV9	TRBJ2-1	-	CASSTSPYDEQFF	TGTGCCAGCAGCACCAGCCCCTACGATGAGCAGTTCTTC
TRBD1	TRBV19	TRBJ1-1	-	CASSIGGTGAFF	TGTGCCAGTAGTATAGGGGGGACAGGAGCTTTCTTT
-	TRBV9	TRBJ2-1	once	CASSVGGATYNEQFF	TGTGCCAGCAGCGTAGGAGGGGCGACCTACAATGAGCAGTTCTTC
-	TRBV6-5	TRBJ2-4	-	CASSNEGFGNIQYF	TGTGCCAGCAGCAACGAGGGATTTGGAAACATTCAGTACTTC
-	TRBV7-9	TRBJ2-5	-	CASSLALGGTSETQYF	TGTGCCAGCAGCTTAGCGCTAGGTGGGACGTCTGAGACCCAGTACTTC
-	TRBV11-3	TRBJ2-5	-	CASSLSGGETQYF	TGTGCCAGCAGCTTATCCGGGGGAGAGACCCAGTACTTC
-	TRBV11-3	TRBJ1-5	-	CASSLMARTESYQPQHF	TGTGCCAGCAGCCTTATGGCCCGGACAGAAAGCTATCAGCCCCAGCATTTT
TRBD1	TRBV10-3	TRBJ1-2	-	CATVGQGLYGYTF	TGTGCCACAGTTGGACAGGGACTGTATGGCTACACCTTC
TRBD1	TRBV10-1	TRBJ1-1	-	CASSLGQGISEAFF	TGCGCCAGCAGCTTGGGACAGGGGATTTCTGAAGCTTTCTTT
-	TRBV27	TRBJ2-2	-	CASSFRGREVNGELFF	TGTGCCAGCAGTTTTCGGGGTAGGGAAGTTAACGGGGAGCTGTTTTTT
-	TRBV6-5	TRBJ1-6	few	CASSYLDNAYSPLHF	TGTGCCAGCAGTTATTTGGACAACGCTTATTCACCCCTCCACTTT
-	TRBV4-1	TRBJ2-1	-	CASSQGPYNEQFF	TGCGCCAGCAGCCAAGGGCCGTACAATGAGCAGTTCTTC
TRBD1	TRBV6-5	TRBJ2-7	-	CASSYGQGSYEQYF	TGTGCCAGCAGTTACGGACAGGGCTCCTACGAGCAGTACTTC
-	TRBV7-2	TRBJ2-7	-	CASSLGLAEVGSFEQYF	TGTGCCAGCAGCTTAGGTTTAGCGGAGGTGGGATCCTTCGAGCAGTACTTC
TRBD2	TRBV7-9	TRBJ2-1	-	CASSPTTSYEQFF	TGTGCCAGCAGCCCTACGACTAGCTATGAGCAGTTCTTC
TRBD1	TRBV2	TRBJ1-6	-	CASSQDRASNSPLHF	TGTGCCAGCAGCCAAGACAGGGCAAGTAATTCACCCCTCCACTTT
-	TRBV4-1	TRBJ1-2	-	CASSHRQTDYGYTF	TGCGCCAGCAGCCATCGACAGACTGACTATGGCTACACCTTC
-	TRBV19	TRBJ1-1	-	CASSIGAYNTEAFF	TGTGCCAGTAGTATAGGGGCCTACAACACTGAAGCTTTCTTT
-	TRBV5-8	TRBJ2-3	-	CASSLGASGTDTQYF	TGTGCCAGCAGCTTGGGGGCTTCAGGCACAGATACGCAGTATTTT
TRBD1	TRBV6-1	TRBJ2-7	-	CASSGVGTGGYEQYF	TGTGCCAGCAGTGGGGTCGGGACAGGGGGCTACGAGCAGTACTTC
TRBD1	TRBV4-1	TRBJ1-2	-	CASSQVAQGVNGYTF	TGCGCCAGCAGCCAAGTCGCTCAGGGGGTAAATGGCTACACCTTC
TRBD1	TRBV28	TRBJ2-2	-	CASSPWGQGASPGELFF	TGTGCCAGCAGTCCGTGGGGACAGGGGGCTAGTCCCGGGGAGCTGTTTTTT
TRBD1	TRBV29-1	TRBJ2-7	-	CSVVLQTGLYEQYF	TGCAGCGTCGTACTCCAGACAGGGCTCTACGAGCAGTACTTC
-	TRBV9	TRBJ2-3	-	CASSVGGTDTQYF	TGTGCCAGCAGCGTAGGGGGGACAGATACGCAGTATTTT
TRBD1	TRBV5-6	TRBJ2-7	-	CASSLAGRGPYEQYF	TGTGCCAGCAGCTTGGCTGGCAGGGGGCCTTACGAGCAGTACTTC
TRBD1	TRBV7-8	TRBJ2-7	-	CASSLVAGTAYEQYF	TGTGCCAGCAGCTTAGTAGCAGGGACAGCCTACGAGCAGTACTTC
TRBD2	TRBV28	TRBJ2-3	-	CASSLSPTTSGYSTDTQYF	TGTGCCAGCAGTTTATCCCCTACGACTAGCGGATATAGCACAGATACGCAGTATTTT
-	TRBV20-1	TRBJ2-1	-	CSALTMDEQFF	TGCAGTGCGCTAACTATGGATGAGCAGTTCTTC